The 15 T cell receptor beta chains listed next were all sequenced from one sample in a study of response to subunit inactivated influenza vaccine. TCRdb re-called the RT-PCR reads with MiXCR, one entry per CDR3 protein. The profile covers hundreds of thousands of distinct CDR3 sequences, with approximately 15% appearing a single time and around 6.5% taken by the ten largest. Here the sequenced sample was PBMCs from blood, taken approximately 15 days before vaccination. Source of these receptors: a man between 50 and 59 years old who received an inactivated influenza vaccine.

The chain recombines TRBV9 with TRBJ2-7; possibly TRBD2 for D (6 bases). Trimming removed 2 bases at V and 3 bases at J, with 12 bases between. This CDR3 comprises 14 residues. Germline CDR1 SGDLS, CDR2 YYNGEE. CDR3 nucleotides: TGTGCCAGCAGCGTGGCGGAGGGCCTCTACGAGCAGTACTTC. Its protein product is CASSVAEGLYEQYF.

This clonotype has at least ten counts. This chain uses TRBV7-8 with TRBJ1-1, with 7 bases aligning to TRBD1. CDR3 length: 14 residues. Germline CDR1 SGHVS, CDR2 FQNEAQ. The V segment lost 3 bases and the J segment 1 base; nucleotides outside the gene matches: 2. The CDR3 reads CASSLGTANTEAFF. CDR3 DNA: TGTGCCAGCAGCTTGGGGACAGCGAACACTGAAGCTTTCTTT.

The J gene is TRBJ2-1, the V gene TRBV3-1; 11 bases fit TRBD2. The germline V gene has CDR1 LGHDT and CDR2 YNNKEL (reference sequence). This CDR3 contains 16 residues. V dropped 0 bases and J dropped 8; count of bases not matched to a gene: 6. The chain's CDR3 is CASSQEPLAGGYEQFF. CDR3 nucleotides: TGTGCCAGCAGCCAAGAGCCGCTAGCGGGGGGCTATGAGCAGTTCTTC.

This clonotype has a count of ten or more. The chain joins TRBV12-3 or TRBV12-4 to TRBJ2-7, with D tentatively TRBD1 (6 bases). V lost 6 bases, J lost 2 bases, and 11 bases lay in between. There are 13 residues in the CDR3. CDR3 nucleotide sequence: TGTGCCAGCAGACCGACAGGACCCTACGAGCAGTACTTC. It codes for CASRPTGPYEQYF.

This chain links TRBV11-2 with TRBJ2-5; D unresolved. The CDR3 runs 14 residues. The V end lost 2 bases, the J end lost 1 base, and 8 bases lay between the germline ends. Per the germline V gene, CDR1 is SGHAT and CDR2 is FQNNGV. CDR3 protein: CASSLRASQETQYF. In nucleotides, the CDR3 is TGTGCCAGCAGCTTACGGGCCAGCCAAGAGACCCAGTACTTC.

This clonotype has just a few counts. This chain joins TRBV7-9 and TRBJ2-7; D possibly corresponds to TRBD1 (8 bases). Trimming left V 6 bases short and J 1 base short, with 16 bases between. Germline V CDR1 and CDR2: SEHNR, FQNEAQ (reference sequence). The CDR3 length is 15 residues. The CDR3, as DNA: TGTGCCAGCAGATCCGACAGGGGAGGGTCCTACGAGCAGTACTTC. Encoded protein: CASRSDRGGSYEQYF.

This clonotype has just one count. The genes are TRBV3-1 and TRBJ2-7; 7 nucleotides agree with TRBD2. V was clipped by 4 bases and J by 8 bases; unmatched bases: 14. The germline gives CDR1 LGHDT, CDR2 YNNKEL (reference sequence). This CDR3 is built from 15 residues. CDR3 region: CASSPFGTTPLKQYF. The CDR3 DNA reads TGTGCCAGCAGCCCCTTCGGGACTACGCCCCTCAAGCAGTACTTC.

The chain is built from TRBV20-1 and TRBJ2-7; 8 bases map to TRBD2. V gave up 5 bases and J gave up 1 base; unmatched junction bases: 7. CDR1 is DFQATT, CDR2 SNEGSKA, per germline (reference sequence). The CDR3 has 14 amino acids. The CDR3 loop reads CSAPERGFSYEQYF. The CDR3 nucleotides are TGCAGTGCTCCAGAGCGGGGGTTTTCCTACGAGCAGTACTTC.

The chain is built from TRBV9 and TRBJ2-2; 9 bases match TRBD1. J was trimmed by 3 bases and V by 4 bases; bases with no gene match: 7. The CDR3 consists of 16 residues. Germline V gives CDR1 SGDLS, CDR2 YYNGEE. CDR3 residues: CASSPRQGEYTGELFF. The CDR3 bases are TGTGCCAGCAGCCCTAGACAGGGGGAATACACCGGGGAGCTGTTTTTT.

This clonotype occurred a few times. The chain employs TRBV7-8 and TRBJ2-3, with 11 nucleotides matching TRBD2. V was clipped by 4 bases and J by 6 bases; unmatched bases: 6. Germline V gene sequence: CDR1 SGHVS, CDR2 FQNEAQ. The CDR3 runs 15 residues. The CDR3 DNA follows: TGTGCCAGCAGCTCCGTAGCGGGAGGGTGGGATACGCAGTATTTT. It codes for CASSSVAGGWDTQYF.

This clonotype was counted at least ten times. The rearrangement links TRBV7-9 to TRBJ2-5; 10 bases map to TRBD1. Germline lookup yields CDR1 SEHNR and CDR2 FQNEAQ (reference sequence). The CDR3 has 14 amino acids. V dropped 6 bases and J dropped 5; count of bases not matched to a gene: 6. The CDR3 loop reads CASSSGTGVETQYF. The CDR3 DNA follows: TGTGCCAGCAGTTCCGGGACAGGGGTGGAGACCCAGTACTTC.

This clonotype has at least ten counts. The rearrangement links TRBV6-2 or TRBV6-3 to TRBJ2-1; 7 positions match TRBD1. This CDR3 contains 15 residues. In germline, CDR1 is MNHEY, CDR2 SVGEGT. V shed 6 bases, J shed 2 bases, and the junction held 7 bases outside the gene matches. CDR3 coding DNA: TGTGCCAGCAGATATGACAGGGCGCCCTACAATGAGCAGTTCTTC. This encodes CASRYDRAPYNEQFF.

The V gene is TRBV7-2, the J gene TRBJ2-4; tentative D call: TRBD1 (8 bases). The CDR3 runs 17 residues. V was shortened by 8 bases and J by 5 bases, with 25 bases between the two germline ends. Looked up from germline, CDR1 is SGHTA and CDR2 is FQGNSA. The CDR3 loop is CASAVREGTGHENIQYF. As DNA, the CDR3 is TGTGCCAGCGCCGTAAGGGAGGGGACAGGCCATGAAAACATTCAGTACTTC.

This clonotype was picked up a small number of times. This chain links TRBV7-8 with TRBJ1-6, with D unclear. Trimming pared 2 bases from V and 9 bases from J, leaving 11 bases between. Germline V gene sequence: CDR1 SGHVS, CDR2 FQNEAQ. CDR3 size: 14 residues. CDR3 bases: TGTGCCAGCAGCTTATCGGGCCAGGCTTCACCCCTCCACTTT. Translating gives CASSLSGQASPLHF.

The table lists this clonotype with a few counts. The V call is TRBV6-2 or TRBV6-3, the J call TRBJ2-1; possible D gene TRBD1, 6 bases. The V end was cut by 2 bases, the J end by 4 bases, with 9 bases between. CDR1 and CDR2 from the germline V gene are MNHEY and SVGEGT. CDR3 length equals 14 residues. CDR3 protein: CASSYLGQYNEQFF. The CDR3 DNA sequence: TGTGCCAGCAGTTACCTAGGACAGTACAATGAGCAGTTCTTC.